This T cell receptor beta chain was identified during a study of regulatory T cells in long-lasting Graves disease. Indicated time point: newly diagnosed GD, antithyroid drugs for less than 3 months. Researchers made the TCR library from RNA that was extracted from PBMCs. From each patient, roughly 9 milliliters of peripheral blood was drawn and collected into an EDTA anticoagulant tube. Trimming cost V 2 bases and J 11 bases, with 12 bases left between them. CDR1 is SGHTA, CDR2 FQGNSA, per germline. CDR3 length: 12 amino acids. Assembly of TCR beta libraries relied on iRepertoire HTBI primers together with Arm-PCR of CDR3 regions. Each CDR3 protein is one row after TCRdb ran MiXCR on the multiplex PCR reads. Here the sample spans 240,000 or so distinct CDR3 sequences, over 20% being singletons. A few counts support this clonotype.

The receptor was isolated from a female donor with Graves disease. The V and J genes are TRBV7-2 and TRBJ1-1; D unclear. Sequencing used peripheral blood mononuclear cells (PBMCs), obtained at new diagnosis, from a patient treated with antithyroid drugs. The CDR3 DNA reads TGTGCCAGCAGCTTACGACTGGAGAGGGCTTTCTTT. Protein: CASSLRLERAFF. The whole variable domain, remainder taken from reference TRBV7-2 and TRBJ1-1, is GAGVSQSPSNKVTEKGKDVELRCDPISGHTALYWYRQSLGQGLEFLIYFQGNSAPDKSGLPSDRFSAERTGGSVSTLTIQRTQQEDSAVYLCASSLRLERAFFGQGTRLTVV.